Given below is one TCR beta chain in context. TCRdb's copy holds only in-frame clones and misses some; the assay was immunoSEQ multiplex PCR. This sample has 140,000 or so clones, with around 85% found just once. Across 24 US areas, participants ranged in age from about 18 to 89 years. Participant reports of clinical history set cohort assignment. These data belong to a study of blood T cell repertoires in COVID-19. On the study more broadly: The origin of the acute and convalescent COVID-19 samples was the United States, Italy and Spain. In each case, the material was cDNA or gDNA derived from T cells, B-cell-depleted T cells, or PBMCs.

This TCR was sampled from a man aged 50 to 59 who had recovered from COVID-19. Sequenced material: PBMCs or T cells enriched from blood (not recorded which).

CDR3: CASSAGQGRGLYYGYTF. In nucleotides, the CDR3 is TGTGCCAGCAGCGCAGGACAGGGGAGGGGGCTGTACTATGGCTACACCTTC. The rearrangement links TRBV7-2 to TRBJ1-2, with 9 bases lining up with TRBD1. V shed 5 bases, J shed 3 bases, and the junction held 13 bases outside the gene matches. Germline values: CDR1 SGHTA, CDR2 FQGNSA. The CDR3 sequence is 17 residues long.